This passage covers 25 T cell receptor beta chains from one sample sequenced in a study of T cells in women clearing cervical HPV infection (dated by TCRdb to 2016 to 2018). The library came from the immunoSEQ multiplex PCR assay. As stored in TCRdb, this immuneACCESS dataset retains in-frame rearrangements with V and J assigned. A fraction of the clones does not appear; measured against another copy, unresolved V genes explain less than half of the discrepancy, and the remainder lacks a known reason. The sample's own table lists about 41,000 clones. Clones ranked in the top ten supply 6% to 9% of the sample. Material for sequencing was blood buffy coat. Receptor source: a woman aged 18 to 75 with a cervical HPV16 infection that either progressed to CIN3+ or cleared (not recorded which).

A word on this clone: The read stops 3 residues short of the end of the CDR3; the missing end is completed from the germline J gene. The J gene is TRBJ2-1, the V gene TRBV19; TRBD2 aligns across 8 bases. The V and J ends lost 6 bases and 4 bases, in that order; junction bases with no gene match: 11. CDR1 is LNHDA, CDR2 SQIVND, per germline (reference sequence). CDR3 length equals 16 residues. The CDR3 DNA, read in part, is TGTGCCAGTAGCGCAATTGGGCGGGAGGATTACAATGAG. Protein: CASSAIGREDYNE. The full CDR3 reads CASSAIGREDYNEQFF.

The sequenced part of the CDR3 DNA is TGTGCCAGCACCAGGGATACGATGCCGGGACCC. It codes for CASTRDTMPGP. The whole CDR3 is CASTRDTMPGPQHF. This sequence joins TRBV2 and TRBJ1-5, with D maybe TRBD1 (5 bases). The CDR3 end is not reached by the read, which stops 3 residues before it; the germline J gene fills it in. Germline loops: CDR1 SNHLY, CDR2 FYNNEI. The CDR3 has 14 amino acids.

Details on this clone: The DNA ends 3 residues before the CDR3 does, and the rest of the CDR3 is filled in from the germline J gene. V usage is TRBV19 and J usage is TRBJ1-1, with D possibly TRBD1 on 6 matching bases. Trimming shortened V by 6 bases and J by 5 bases, and 13 bases separated the two germline ends. CDR1 LNHDA and CDR2 SQIVND come from the germline V gene (reference sequence). The CDR3 runs 13 residues. The part of the CDR3 DNA that was read is TGTGCCAGTAGCCTAACAGGGAGGACTGAA. Translated, it gives CASSLTGRTE. Given in full, the CDR3 is CASSLTGRTEAFF.

In the case of this clone: The read stops 3 residues short of the end of the CDR3; the missing end is completed from the germline J gene. The chain links TRBV6-1 to TRBJ1-1; D gene unclear. CDR1 MNHNS and CDR2 SASEGT come from the germline V gene. V shed 2 bases and J shed 1 base, with 5 bases lying between them. This CDR3 has 13 amino acids. The CDR3 spells CASSEFGNTEAFF. The CDR3 DNA, read in part, is TGTGCCAGCAGTGAATTCGGGAACACTGAA.

Of note for this clone: Read sequence stops 3 residues before the CDR3 end, and the germline J gene provides the missing end. The gene calls are TRBV29-1 and TRBJ1-2, with D perhaps matching TRBD1 (5 bases). From germline, CDR1 is SQVTM and CDR2 ANQGSEA. The CDR3 spans 12 residues. Between the trimmed V and J ends, which lost 4 bases and 7 bases, there was a span of 13 bases. The sequenced part of the CDR3 DNA is TGCAGCGTTGGGGGGGATAGGGGTGGC. Its protein is CSVGGDRGG. The CDR3 in its entirety is CSVGGDRGGYTF.

With respect to this clone: The read finishes 3 residues shy of the CDR3 end, and the germline J gene is used to complete it. V is TRBV20-1 and J is TRBJ2-1; 8 bases fit TRBD1. Germline CDR1 and CDR2: DFQATT and SNEGSKA (reference sequence). V gave up 3 bases and J gave up 4 bases; unmatched junction bases: 5. The CDR3 consists of 14 residues. Incomplete CDR3 DNA: TGCAGTGCTAGTCAGGGGGCCTCGTACAATGAG. Its translation is CSASQGASYNE. The whole CDR3 sequence reads CSASQGASYNEQFF.

To note about this clone: Read sequence stops 3 residues before the CDR3 end, and the germline J gene provides the missing end. The J gene is TRBJ1-5, the V gene TRBV7-8, with a possible D match to TRBD1 (5 bases). Trimming took 5 bases from V and 3 from J, leaving 14 bases between them. Germline CDR1 reads SGHVS; CDR2 reads FQNEAQ. The CDR3 is 15 amino acids. The CDR3 bases that were read are TGTGCCAGCAGCCCTGTACGGGGGTTCAATCAGCCC. As protein: CASSPVRGFNQP. The entire CDR3 sequence reads CASSPVRGFNQPQHF.

CDR3 loop: CSATGTVVEGEQFF. The sequenced CDR3 bases are TGCAGTGCAACCGGGACAGTGGTGGAGGGTGAG. The chain joins TRBV20-1 to TRBJ2-1, with D possibly matching TRBD1 (7 bases). The read comes to an end 3 residues before the CDR3 does, leaving the germline J gene to fill in the end. This CDR3 is built from 14 residues. Germline V gene lookup returns CDR1 DFQATT and CDR2 SNEGSKA (reference sequence). V was clipped by 6 bases and J by 9 bases, with 21 bases between them.

The sequenced CDR3 bases are TGTGCCAGTAGTTCCCTCGCAGTTAGCACAGATACG. It codes for CASSSLAVSTDT. The complete CDR3 sequence is CASSSLAVSTDTQYF. The V gene is TRBV19, the J gene TRBJ2-3; D ambiguous. The sequence runs out 3 residues before the end of the CDR3; the remainder is reconstructed from the germline J gene. Germline values: CDR1 LNHDA, CDR2 SQIVND (reference sequence). This CDR3 is 15 amino acids long. Trimming took off 5 bases at V and 0 bases at J, with 12 bases between the two ends. Using reference TRBV19 and TRBJ2-3 for the parts outside the CDR3, the full variable domain is DGGITQSPKYLFRKEGQNVTLSCEQNLNHDAMYWYRQDPGQGLRLIYYSQIVNDFQKGDIAEGYSVSREKKESFPLTVTSAQKNPTAFYLCASSSLAVSTDTQYFGPGTRLTVL.

Turning to this clone: The CDR3 end lies 3 residues beyond the end of the read and is filled in from the germline J gene. The chain recombines TRBV5-1 with TRBJ1-4; no firm D call. V was pared by 5 bases and J by 4 bases, with 15 bases between. This CDR3 is 15 amino acids long. CDR1 and CDR2 from the germline V gene are SGHRS and YFSETQ. CDR3: CASRRAESYNEKLFF. The DNA read from the CDR3 is TGCGCCAGCAGACGCGCCGAGTCCTATAATGAAAAA.

As to this clone: The CDR3 end is not reached by the read, which stops 3 residues before it; the germline J gene fills it in. The V call is TRBV18, the J call TRBJ1-3, with D uncertain. CDR1 and CDR2 (germline): KGHSH, LQKENI. The CDR3 contains 16 residues. Trimming removed 2 bases at V and 0 bases at J, with 11 bases between. The CDR3 protein is CASSPGETISGNTIYF. CDR3 DNA, as far as it was read: TGTGCCAGCTCACCAGGCGAGACAATCTCTGGAAACACC.

Notes on this clone: From the germline J gene comes the end of the CDR3, since the read stops 3 residues before it. J is TRBJ1-2 and V is TRBV28; D is perhaps TRBD1 (6 bases). The length of the CDR3 is 13 residues. With 9 bases removed from V and 4 bases from J, the gap between germline ends came to 15 bases. Germline loops: CDR1 MDHEN, CDR2 SYDVKM. CDR3 DNA (partial): TGTGCCAGTACAGGGAGGCGATCCTATGGC. This sequence encodes CASTGRRSYG. The entire CDR3 protein is CASTGRRSYGYTF.

Partial CDR3 DNA: TGTGCCAGCAGCCCCGGACAGGGGGCAAGTCAGCCC. Translation: CASSPGQGASQP. The full CDR3 protein is CASSPGQGASQPQHF. The V call is TRBV28, the J call TRBJ1-5, with 11 nucleotides matching TRBD1. The read stops 3 residues short of the end of the CDR3; the missing end is completed from the germline J gene. CDR3 length: 15 amino acids. Germline CDR1 MDHEN, CDR2 SYDVKM. V was clipped by 6 bases and J by 6 bases; unmatched bases: 7.

Concerning this clone itself: The read comes to an end 3 residues before the CDR3 does, leaving the germline J gene to fill in the end. The V and J genes are TRBV29-1 and TRBJ1-2; no reliable D call. The length of the CDR3 is 11 residues. V dropped 3 bases and J dropped 6 bases, with 8 bases sitting between them. Germline CDR1 is SQVTM and CDR2 is ANQGSEA. The DNA read from the CDR3 is TGCAGCGTTGACCGCGGGCATGGC. It encodes CSVDRGHG. The whole CDR3 protein is CSVDRGHGYTF. Together with reference TRBV29-1 and TRBJ1-2, the CDR3 gives the full variable domain: SAVISQKPSRDICQRGTSLTIQCQVDSQVTMMFWYRQQPGQSLTLIATANQGSEATYESGFVIDKFPISRPNLTFSTLTVSNMSPEDSSIYLCSVDRGHGYTFGSGTRLTVV.

The CDR3 spells CASSVLNEQFF. The CDR3 bases that were read are TGTGCCAGCAGTGTCCTTAATGAG. The chain links TRBV2 to TRBJ2-1; the D is unclear. The observed sequence ends 3 residues before the CDR3 terminus, with the missing tail filled in from the germline J gene. Germline lookup yields CDR1 SNHLY and CDR2 FYNNEI. Trimming left V 4 bases short and J 7 bases short, with 5 bases between. The CDR3 sequence is 11 residues long.

As to this clone: The sequenced fragment ends 3 residues before the CDR3 boundary, so the rest is inferred from the germline J gene. The chain combines TRBV18 with TRBJ1-3; no reliable D call. V shed 2 bases and J shed 3 bases, with 8 bases lying between them. There are 14 residues in the CDR3. Germline V CDR1 and CDR2: KGHSH, LQKENI. The covered CDR3 bases are TGTGCCAGCTCACCAACTCCCGTTGGAAACACC. Protein sequence: CASSPTPVGNT. The CDR3 in full is CASSPTPVGNTIYF.

CDR3 DNA, as far as it was read: TGTGCCAGCAGCTTAGTACTAGCAACCTACAATGAG. Residues: CASSLVLATYNE. The full CDR3 protein is CASSLVLATYNEQFF. The V gene is TRBV7-9, the J gene TRBJ2-1, with a weak D call TRBD2 (6 bases). The read stops 3 residues short of the end of the CDR3; the missing end is completed from the germline J gene. CDR1 is SEHNR and CDR2 is FQNEAQ in the germline V gene (reference sequence). The CDR3 has 15 amino acids. V was clipped by 1 base and J by 2 bases, with 9 bases between them.

As concerns this clone: The missing CDR3 end, 3 residues past where the read stops, is filled in from the germline J gene. The chain recombines TRBV7-8 with TRBJ1-2; no clear D. Germline V lookup: CDR1 SGHVS, CDR2 FQNEAQ. The CDR3 extends over 16 amino acids. The germline V and J ends were trimmed by 5 bases and 3 bases, with 19 bases remaining between them. The chain's CDR3 is CASSPGAGGSDYGYTF. The sequenced CDR3 bases are TGTGCCAGCAGCCCCGGAGCAGGCGGGTCGGACTATGGC.

Concerning this clone itself: The CDR3 end is not reached by the read, which stops 3 residues before it; the germline J gene fills it in. Additional DNA sequences in this sample encode the identical CDR3. The chain is built from TRBV20-1 and TRBJ1-4, with TRBD1 identical over 10 bases. CDR3 size: 14 residues. Germline V gene lookup returns CDR1 DFQATT and CDR2 SNEGSKA (reference sequence). V dropped 5 bases and J dropped 6; count of bases not matched to a gene: 6. The CDR3 reads CSASPGTGDEKLFF. The sequenced CDR3 bases are TGCAGTGCTTCCCCCGGGACAGGGGATGAAAAA.

Partial CDR3 DNA: TGCAGTGTCCCGAGGGGGTCC. This codes for CSVPRGS. The CDR3 in full is CSVPRGSYTF. The V call is TRBV20-1, the J call TRBJ1-2; D is perhaps TRBD1 (6 bases). The CDR3 goes on 3 residues after the read ends, and that part is filled in from the germline J gene. Germline CDR1 reads DFQATT; CDR2 reads SNEGSKA (reference sequence). The length of the CDR3 is 10 residues.

As regards this clone: Read coverage stops 3 residues before the CDR3 terminus; the germline J gene supplies the remainder. The J gene is TRBJ2-1, the V gene TRBV11-2, with D possibly matching TRBD2 (5 bases). The germline V gene encodes CDR1 SGHAT and CDR2 FQNNGV. CDR3 length: 15 amino acids. V lost 1 base and J 5 bases, leaving 12 bases between the germline ends. CDR3 amino acids: CASSLGAGRNNEQFF. CDR3 bases read: TGTGCCAGCAGCTTAGGGGCGGGCAGAAACAATGAG.

Comment on this clone: Sequencing ends 3 residues short of the CDR3 end; the germline J gene provides the rest. The chain has TRBV9 and TRBJ1-2; the D gene is possibly TRBD1 (5 bases). The V end was cut by 0 bases, the J end by 5 bases, with 5 bases between. CDR1 is SGDLS and CDR2 is YYNGEE in the germline V gene. CDR3 length: 12 amino acids. The CDR3 sequence: CASSVAGYGYTF. Incomplete CDR3 DNA: TGTGCCAGCAGCGTAGCAGGGTATGGC.

Notes on this clone: The missing CDR3 end, 3 residues past where the read stops, is filled in from the germline J gene. V usage is TRBV12-3 or TRBV12-4 and J usage is TRBJ1-5; possible D gene TRBD1, 5 bases. V was clipped by 3 bases and J by 0 bases, with 9 bases between them. CDR3 length equals 15 residues. Incomplete CDR3 DNA: TGTGCCAGCAGTTTCAGGGCTAATAGCAATCAGCCC. It codes for CASSFRANSNQP. The complete CDR3 protein is CASSFRANSNQPQHF.

Comments on this clone: The CDR3 goes on 3 residues after the read ends, and that part is filled in from the germline J gene. This chain links TRBV6-8 with TRBJ1-5; 7 positions agree with TRBD1. Germline V gene lookup returns CDR1 MNHGY and CDR2 SAAAGT. V gave up 2 bases and J gave up 8 bases; unmatched junction bases: 9. The CDR3 is 15 amino acids. The sequenced CDR3 bases are TGTGCCAGCAGTTACCGGGGAGGGGGCGGGAAGCCC. Its protein product is CASSYRGGGGKP. The entire CDR3 protein is CASSYRGGGGKPQHF.

As for this clone: The CDR3 end is not reached by the read, which stops 3 residues before it; the germline J gene fills it in. This chain links TRBV9 with TRBJ2-3; TRBD2 matches 10 bases. Losses at the gene ends were 3 bases for V and 1 base for J; bases not matched to a gene: 5. Germline-derived CDR1 and CDR2 are SGDLS and YYNGEE. This CDR3 region has 16 residues. The CDR3 loop reads CASSESGGAGTDTQYF. The DNA read from the CDR3 is TGTGCCAGCAGCGAGAGCGGGGGGGCAGGCACAGATACG.